This T cell receptor beta chain comes out of a study of cytomegalovirus exposure and HLA in healthy donors. Study-wide findings and caveats: CMV serostatus was the only immune exposure information that was available.

Everyone who donated was a healthy bone marrow donor. Regarding this clone: Its specificity is unknown.

Researchers ran the PCR with 60 Vbeta and 13 Jbeta primers. Libraries were prepared by immunoSEQ multiplex PCR; TCRdb keeps only in-frame clonotypes and omits some of them. The sample holds 190,000 or so clones. The CDR3 sequence is 15 residues long. CDR1 and CDR2 from the germline V gene are MDHEN and SYDVKM. The V and J ends lost 4 bases and 1 base respectively, with 13 bases between them. The TCR comes from a boy aged 5-17 years in good health and CMV-seronegative. Sequenced input: PBMCs. The rearrangement links TRBV28 to TRBJ2-5, with D unclear. This CDR3 is CASSSPLGLQETQYF. CDR3 coding DNA: TGTGCCAGCAGTTCCCCTCTTGGCCTCCAAGAGACCCAGTACTTC.